This paragraph covers one T cell receptor beta chain sequence. Its antigen remains unidentified. The data are from a study of post-analysis software for immune sequencing data. The CDR3 is 17 amino acids. With 4 bases clipped from V and 2 bases from J, the junction kept 14 bases outside the gene matches. The germline gives CDR1 SGHRS, CDR2 YFSETQ. Prepared libraries of TCR beta cDNA carried unique molecular identifiers. TCRdb itself ran the PCR reads through MiXCR, one entry per CDR3 protein. Among over 700,000 distinct CDR3 sequences listed, 25% to 30% were seen once. Broader study findings: Comparison of patients with controls showed five TRBV segments more frequent in patients, TRBV5-6, TRBV5-1 and TRBV20-1 among them.

The source of this sequence is a girl aged 5-17 years with multiple sclerosis. V and J are TRBV5-1 and TRBJ2-5; 7 positions match TRBD1. Sequenced sample: blood. CDR3 protein: CASSPGSGQIVQETQYF. In DNA, the CDR3 is TGCGCCAGCAGCCCGGGTTCGGGACAGATAGTACAAGAGACCCAGTACTTC.